Following are 18 T cell receptor beta chains from one sample sequenced in a study of blood T cell repertoires in COVID-19. Only in-frame clones appear in the TCRdb table, and some are missing; sequencing was by immunoSEQ multiplex PCR. The sample consists of around 42,000 clones, about 70% of them appearing once. Sequenced input: peripheral blood. Source of these receptors: a man aged 65 to 79 with active or convalescent COVID-19.

CDR3 DNA: TGTGCCAGCAGCCGGACCGGACAAATACAAGAGACCCAGTACTTC. Translated: CASSRTGQIQETQYF. This rearrangement joins TRBV5-5 to TRBJ2-5; D is possibly TRBD1 (5 bases). This CDR3 spans 15 amino acids. V was shortened by 4 bases and J by 2 bases, with 15 bases between the two germline ends. Per germline, CDR1 SGHKS and CDR2 YYEKEE (reference sequence). Full variable domain (outside the CDR3, taken from reference TRBV5-5 and TRBJ2-5): DAGVTQSPTHLIKTRGQQVTLRCSPISGHKSVSWYQQVLGQGPQFIFQYYEKEERGRGNFPDRFSARQFPNYSSELNVNALLLGDSALYLCASSRTGQIQETQYFGPGTRLLVL.

The V call is TRBV30, the J call TRBJ2-7; 8 bases are a match to TRBD1. Germline V gene data show CDR1 as GTSNPN and CDR2 as SVGIG (reference sequence). Trimming at V came to 1 base and at J to 2 bases, leaving 4 bases not matched to a gene. This CDR3 contains 14 residues. As DNA, the CDR3 is TGTGCCTGGAGTGGAGGACAGGGCACCTACGAGCAGTACTTC. Translated, it gives CAWSGGQGTYEQYF.

This chain joins TRBV7-2 and TRBJ2-7, with 9 bases fitting TRBD2. With 5 bases clipped from V and 0 bases from J, the junction kept 5 bases outside the gene matches. Germline V gene sequence: CDR1 SGHTA, CDR2 FQGNSA. The CDR3 totals 15 residues. This chain's CDR3 is CASSGSGGYSYEQYF. The CDR3 nucleotides read TGTGCCAGCAGCGGGAGCGGGGGGTACTCCTACGAGCAGTACTTC.

The count of this clone is one. This chain joins TRBV6-5 and TRBJ1-1; TRBD1 matches 9 bases. Germline trimming cut 5 bases from V and 6 bases from J; bases unmatched to any gene: 4. This CDR3 comprises 13 residues. CDR1 MNHEY and CDR2 SVGAGI come from the germline V gene. In DNA form, the CDR3 reads TGTGCCAGCAGTCACAGGGGGCTATCTGAAGCTTTCTTT. Amino acids: CASSHRGLSEAFF.

This clone was observed a handful of times. This chain joins TRBV28 and TRBJ1-2, with unresolved D. The CDR3 runs 12 residues. Germline V gene sequence: CDR1 MDHEN, CDR2 SYDVKM. Trimming left V 3 bases short and J 6 bases short, with 8 bases between. As DNA, the CDR3 is TGTGCCAGCAGTTTCCCGGGGAATGGCTACACCTTC. It translates to CASSFPGNGYTF.

V and J are TRBV5-1 and TRBJ2-1, with TRBD2 matching over 13 bases. The CDR3 length is 14 residues. J gave up 7 bases and V 5 bases, and 3 bases lay outside the gene matches. Germline CDR1 SGHRS, CDR2 YFSETQ. CDR3 coding DNA: TGCGCCAGCAGACTAGCGGGGGGGAGTAATGAGCAGTTCTTC. Translation gives CASRLAGGSNEQFF.

The rearrangement links TRBV28 to TRBJ2-3; D remains ambiguous. From germline, CDR1 is MDHEN and CDR2 SYDVKM. The CDR3 has 13 amino acids. Trimming removed 6 bases from V and 1 base from J, with 8 bases in between. The CDR3 sequence is CASSGEGTDTQYF. The CDR3 bases are TGTGCCAGCAGCGGTGAGGGCACAGATACGCAGTATTTT. Supplemented by reference TRBV28 and TRBJ2-3, the full variable domain reads DVKVTQSSRYLVKRTGEKVFLECVQDMDHENMFWYRQDPGLGLRLIYFSYDVKMKEKGDIPEGYSVSREKKERFSLILESASTNQTSMYLCASSGEGTDTQYFGPGTRLTVL.

The rearrangement links TRBV11-3 to TRBJ2-3, with 7 bases aligning to TRBD2. Germline V lookup: CDR1 SGHNT, CDR2 YENEEA. The CDR3 length is 15 residues. V shed 3 bases and J 0 bases; nucleotides not matched to a gene: 3. The CDR3 here is CASSFFGGSTDTQYF. CDR3 nucleotides: TGTGCCAGCAGCTTCTTCGGGGGGAGCACAGATACGCAGTATTTT.

This clone was recorded many times. In nucleotides, the CDR3 is TGCGCCAGCAGTTCTGAACCCTACCCAGGGGGAATAGCTAACTATGGCTACACCTTC. Amino acid sequence: CASSSEPYPGGIANYGYTF. This sequence joins TRBV23-1 and TRBJ1-2, with 7 positions matching TRBD1. TRBV23-1 is noted as an ORF with a role that remains uncertain. The CDR3 is made up of 19 amino acids. Trimming cost V 5 bases and J 0 bases; bases outside gene matches: 18.

The V call is TRBV9, the J call TRBJ1-1; possible D gene TRBD1, 6 bases. The CDR3 extends over 14 amino acids. V lost 1 base and J 5 bases, leaving 12 bases between the germline ends. CDR1 and CDR2 (germline): SGDLS, YYNGEE. The CDR3 is CASSVSGQTTEAFF. CDR3 DNA: TGTGCCAGCAGCGTATCCGGACAGACGACTGAAGCTTTCTTT.

The rearrangement uses TRBV5-6 and TRBJ2-5; 7 bases are shared with TRBD1. The germline gives CDR1 SGHDT, CDR2 YYEEEE. J lost 1 base, V lost 4 bases, and 7 bases had no gene match. This CDR3 comprises 15 residues. The CDR3 DNA reads as TGTGCCAGCAGCGGAACAGGGGCCGCCCAAGAGACCCAGTACTTC. Translation: CASSGTGAAQETQYF.

The chain joins TRBV27 to TRBJ1-2, with D possibly matching TRBD1 (6 bases). The length of the CDR3 is 14 residues. The V end was cut by 2 bases, the J end by 4 bases, with 11 bases between. CDR1 MNHEY and CDR2 SMNVEV come from the germline V gene (reference sequence). The CDR3 sequence is CASSLKGVGYGYTF. CDR3 nucleotide sequence: TGTGCCAGCAGTTTAAAGGGGGTAGGCTATGGCTACACCTTC.

The chain links TRBV25-1 to TRBJ2-1; 10 nucleotides line up with TRBD2. This CDR3 comprises 14 residues. The trim removed 6 bases at V and 7 bases at J, leaving 6 bases unmatched. Germline-derived CDR1 and CDR2 are MGHDK and SYGVNS. For the CDR3, the DNA is TGTGCCAGCAGGTTAGCGGGGGGCTTGAATGAGCAGTTCTTC. Translating gives CASRLAGGLNEQFF.

The chain joins TRBV3-1 (or the pseudogene TRBV3-2) to TRBJ2-5, with TRBD1 matching 10 bases. After removal of 6 bases from V and 5 bases from J, the junction contained 6 bases not matched to a gene. This CDR3 is 14 amino acids long. The germline CDR1 and CDR2 sequences are LGHDT and YNNKEL (reference sequence). CDR3 in amino acids: CASSPTGQGETQYF. CDR3 coding DNA: TGTGCCAGCAGTCCTACGGGACAGGGGGAGACCCAGTACTTC.

The chain couples TRBV29-1 to TRBJ2-5; 7 nucleotides line up with TRBD2. Germline V lookup: CDR1 SQVTM, CDR2 ANQGSEA. The length of the CDR3 is 11 residues. The V and J ends lost 6 bases and 4 bases, in that order; junction bases with no gene match: 2. The CDR3 nucleotides are TGCAGCGTGGGGGGGACAGAGACCCAGTACTTC. This sequence encodes CSVGGTETQYF.

The chain has TRBV28 and TRBJ1-2, with 7 nucleotides matching TRBD1. In germline, CDR1 is MDHEN, CDR2 SYDVKM. CDR3 length equals 12 residues. The ends lost 10 bases at V and 6 bases at J; junction bases unmatched: 8. In DNA, the CDR3 is TGTGCCAACAGGGGCCCGGTGGATGGCTACACCTTC. It specifies CANRGPVDGYTF.

The rearrangement uses TRBV9 and TRBJ1-2; D remains unclear. The CDR3 runs to 15 residues. V was pared by 0 bases and J by 1 base, with 10 bases between. Germline V gives CDR1 SGDLS, CDR2 YYNGEE. This CDR3 reads CASSVDPTLNYGYTF. CDR3 sequence (DNA): TGTGCCAGCAGCGTAGACCCCACTCTTAACTATGGCTACACCTTC.

This clone has just a few counts. This rearrangement joins TRBV6-1 to TRBJ1-2; TRBD1 aligns across 8 bases. The CDR3 has 16 amino acids. With 0 bases clipped from V and 3 bases from J, the junction kept 6 bases outside the gene matches. Germline V gene sequence: CDR1 MNHNS, CDR2 SASEGT. In nucleotides, the CDR3 is TGTGCCAGCAGTGAAGCAACAGGACAGGGTTACTATGGCTACACCTTC. Translating gives CASSEATGQGYYGYTF.